This T cell receptor beta chain was sequenced during a study of a mutant IDH1 vaccine in newly diagnosed glioma. On the study more broadly: Treated patients showed a male proportion of roughly 60%, a female proportion of about 40%, and a mean age of roughly 40 years. Patients' prior therapy spanned radiotherapy, temozolomide, or both; most underwent both.

Time point: baseline, week 1 (first vaccination visit). The sample's treatment: pre-vaccination baseline after standard-of-care therapy. The V gene end was trimmed by 5 bases and the J gene end by 0 bases; junction bases not matched to a gene: 7. There are 15 residues in the CDR3. The V gene's germline CDR1 is SGHTA and CDR2 FQGTGA. TCRdb's copy holds only in-frame clones and misses some; the assay was immunoSEQ multiplex PCR. The top ten hold approximately 0.6% of the sample, which has about 98,000 clones, roughly 90% seen once. This sequence was found in a woman between 45 and 60 years old with glioma. The chain couples TRBV7-3 to TRBJ2-7; 7 nucleotides agree with TRBD2. Sequencing was performed on PBMCs, taken from a glioma patient treated with radiotherapy, temozolomide or both. The CDR3: CASSLTAGASYEQYF. The CDR3 nucleotides read TGTGCCAGCAGCCTCACGGCGGGAGCCTCCTACGAGCAGTACTTC.